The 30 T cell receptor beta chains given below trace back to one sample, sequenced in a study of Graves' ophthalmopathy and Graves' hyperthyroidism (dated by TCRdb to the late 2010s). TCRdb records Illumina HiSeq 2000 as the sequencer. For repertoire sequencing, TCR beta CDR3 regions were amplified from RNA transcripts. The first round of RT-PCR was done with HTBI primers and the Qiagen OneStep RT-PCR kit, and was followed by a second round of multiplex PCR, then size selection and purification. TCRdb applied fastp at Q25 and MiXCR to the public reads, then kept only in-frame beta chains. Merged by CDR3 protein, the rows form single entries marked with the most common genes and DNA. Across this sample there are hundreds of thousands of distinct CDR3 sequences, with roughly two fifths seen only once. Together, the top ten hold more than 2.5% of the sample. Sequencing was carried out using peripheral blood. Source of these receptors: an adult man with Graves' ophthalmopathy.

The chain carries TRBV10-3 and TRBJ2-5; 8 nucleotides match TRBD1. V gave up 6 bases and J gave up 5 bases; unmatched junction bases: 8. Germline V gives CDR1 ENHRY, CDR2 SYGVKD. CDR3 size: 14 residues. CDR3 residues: CAISATGDAETQYF. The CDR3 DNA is TGTGCCATCAGCGCGACAGGGGACGCCGAGACCCAGTACTTC.

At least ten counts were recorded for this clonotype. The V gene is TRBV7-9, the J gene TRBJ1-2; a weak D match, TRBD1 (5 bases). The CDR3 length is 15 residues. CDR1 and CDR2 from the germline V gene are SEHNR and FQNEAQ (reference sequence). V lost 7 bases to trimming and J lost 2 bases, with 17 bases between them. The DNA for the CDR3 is TGTGCCAGCACCTCTCAGGGTAAAAAGAACTATGGCTACACCTTC. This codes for CASTSQGKKNYGYTF.

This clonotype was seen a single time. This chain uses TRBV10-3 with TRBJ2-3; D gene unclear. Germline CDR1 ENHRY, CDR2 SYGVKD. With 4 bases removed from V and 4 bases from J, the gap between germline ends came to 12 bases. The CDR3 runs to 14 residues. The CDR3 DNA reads TGTGCCATCAGTGTCCGGCTAGACTCAGATACGCAGTATTTT. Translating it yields CAISVRLDSDTQYF.

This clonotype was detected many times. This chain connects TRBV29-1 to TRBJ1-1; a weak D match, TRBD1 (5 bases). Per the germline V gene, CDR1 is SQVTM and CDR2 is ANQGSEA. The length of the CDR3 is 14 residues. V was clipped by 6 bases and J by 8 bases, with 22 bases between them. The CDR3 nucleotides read TGCAGCGTCACCAAAAGGGGCGAACCCCGGGAAGCTTTCTTT. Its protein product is CSVTKRGEPREAFF.

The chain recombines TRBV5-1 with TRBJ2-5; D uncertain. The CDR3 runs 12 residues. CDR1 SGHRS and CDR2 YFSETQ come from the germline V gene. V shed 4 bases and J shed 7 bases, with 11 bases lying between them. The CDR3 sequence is CASSPELVTQYF. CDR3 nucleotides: TGCGCCAGCAGCCCTGAATTAGTGACCCAGTACTTC.

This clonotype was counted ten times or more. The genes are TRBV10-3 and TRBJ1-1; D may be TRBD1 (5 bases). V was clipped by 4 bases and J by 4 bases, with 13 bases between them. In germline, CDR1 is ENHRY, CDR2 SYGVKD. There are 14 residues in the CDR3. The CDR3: CAISAFPGGTEAFF. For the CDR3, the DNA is TGTGCCATCAGTGCCTTCCCTGGGGGCACTGAAGCTTTCTTT.

This chain's CDR3 is CASSEPGALNEKLFF. The CDR3 region has the DNA TGTGCCAGCAGTGAACCCGGGGCCTTGAATGAAAAACTGTTTTTT. This chain links TRBV2 with TRBJ1-4; D might be TRBD1 (5 bases). V lost 2 bases and J 5 bases, leaving 12 bases between the germline ends. This CDR3 is built from 15 residues. Germline V gene lookup returns CDR1 SNHLY and CDR2 FYNNEI.

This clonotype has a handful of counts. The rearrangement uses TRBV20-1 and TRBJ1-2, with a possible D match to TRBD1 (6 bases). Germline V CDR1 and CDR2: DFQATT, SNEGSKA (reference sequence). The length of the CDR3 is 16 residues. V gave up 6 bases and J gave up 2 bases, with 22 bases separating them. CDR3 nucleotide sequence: TGCAGTGCCCGGGACACCTCCAAGGGCCCAAACTATGGCTACACCTTC. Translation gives CSARDTSKGPNYGYTF.

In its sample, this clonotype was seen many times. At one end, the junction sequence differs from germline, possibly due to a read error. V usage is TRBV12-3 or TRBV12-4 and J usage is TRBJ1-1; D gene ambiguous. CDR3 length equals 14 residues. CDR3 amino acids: CASSLGAGNTEAFF. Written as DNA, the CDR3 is TGTGCCAGCAGCTTAGGTGCGGGCAACACTGAAGCTTTCTTT.

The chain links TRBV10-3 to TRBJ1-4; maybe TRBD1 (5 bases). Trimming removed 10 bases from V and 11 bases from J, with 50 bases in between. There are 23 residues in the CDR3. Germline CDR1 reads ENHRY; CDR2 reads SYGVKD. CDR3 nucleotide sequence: TGTGCCACCCGGGGACTAGCTTCAAACACCGGGTGGCACAGAAGTGAGTCGATGGAGAAACTGTTTTTT. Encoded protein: CATRGLASNTGWHRSESMEKLFF.

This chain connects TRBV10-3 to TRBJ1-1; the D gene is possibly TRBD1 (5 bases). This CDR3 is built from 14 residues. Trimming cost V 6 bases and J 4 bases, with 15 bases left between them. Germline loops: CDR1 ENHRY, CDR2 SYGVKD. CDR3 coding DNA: TGTGCCATCAGCAGCGGACATCCTCTCACTGAAGCTTTCTTT. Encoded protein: CAISSGHPLTEAFF.

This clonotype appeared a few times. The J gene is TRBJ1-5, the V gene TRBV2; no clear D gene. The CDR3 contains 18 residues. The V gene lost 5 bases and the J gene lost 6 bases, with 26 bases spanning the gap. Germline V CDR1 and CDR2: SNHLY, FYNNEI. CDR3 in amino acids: CASSRSRRAVVGRQPQHF. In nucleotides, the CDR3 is TGTGCCAGCAGTCGTTCAAGGAGGGCGGTAGTTGGACGTCAGCCCCAGCATTTT.

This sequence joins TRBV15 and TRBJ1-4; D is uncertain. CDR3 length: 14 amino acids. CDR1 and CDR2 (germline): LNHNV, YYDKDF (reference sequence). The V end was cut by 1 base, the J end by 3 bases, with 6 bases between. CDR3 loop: CATSRVGSNEKLFF. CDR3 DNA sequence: TGTGCCACCAGCAGAGTCGGATCTAATGAAAAACTGTTTTTT. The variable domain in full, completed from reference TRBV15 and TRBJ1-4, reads DAMVIQNPRYQVTQFGKPVTLSCSQTLNHNVMYWYQQKSSQAPKLLFHYYDKDFNNEADTPDNFQSRRPNTSFCFLDIRSPGLGDTAMYLCATSRVGSNEKLFFGSGTQLSVL.

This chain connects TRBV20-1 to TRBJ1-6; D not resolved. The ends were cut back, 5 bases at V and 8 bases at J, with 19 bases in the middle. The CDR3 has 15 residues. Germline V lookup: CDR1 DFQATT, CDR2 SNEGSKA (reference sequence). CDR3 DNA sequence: TGCAGTGCTGAGCAGGTCGGGGTTGGGGATTCACCCCTCCACTTT. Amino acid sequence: CSAEQVGVGDSPLHF.

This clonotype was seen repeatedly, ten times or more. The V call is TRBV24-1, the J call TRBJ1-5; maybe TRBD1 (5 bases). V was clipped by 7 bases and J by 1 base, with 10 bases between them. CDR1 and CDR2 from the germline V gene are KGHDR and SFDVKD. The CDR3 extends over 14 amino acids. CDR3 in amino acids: CATSPGGSNQPQHF. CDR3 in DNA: TGTGCCACCAGCCCCGGGGGGAGCAATCAGCCCCAGCATTTT.

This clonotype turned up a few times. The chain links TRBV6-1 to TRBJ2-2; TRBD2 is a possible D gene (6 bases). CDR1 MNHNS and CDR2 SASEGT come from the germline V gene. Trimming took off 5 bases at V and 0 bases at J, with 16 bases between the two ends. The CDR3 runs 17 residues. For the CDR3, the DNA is TGTGCCAGCAGTACCCATACTAGCTCGGCGAACACCGGGGAGCTGTTTTTT. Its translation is CASSTHTSSANTGELFF.

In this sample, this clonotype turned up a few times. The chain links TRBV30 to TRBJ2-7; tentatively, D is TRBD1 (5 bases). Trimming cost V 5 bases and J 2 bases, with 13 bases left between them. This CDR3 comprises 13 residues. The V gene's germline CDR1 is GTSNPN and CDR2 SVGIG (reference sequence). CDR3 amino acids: CAWGAGITYEQYF. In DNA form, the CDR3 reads TGTGCCTGGGGGGCAGGGATTACCTACGAGCAGTACTTC.

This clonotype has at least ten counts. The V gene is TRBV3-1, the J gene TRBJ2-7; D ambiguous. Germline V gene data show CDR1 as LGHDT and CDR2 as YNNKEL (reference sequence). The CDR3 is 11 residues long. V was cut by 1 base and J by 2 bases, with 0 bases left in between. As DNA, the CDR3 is TGTGCCAGCAGCCAAGCCTACGAGCAGTACTTC. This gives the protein CASSQAYEQYF.

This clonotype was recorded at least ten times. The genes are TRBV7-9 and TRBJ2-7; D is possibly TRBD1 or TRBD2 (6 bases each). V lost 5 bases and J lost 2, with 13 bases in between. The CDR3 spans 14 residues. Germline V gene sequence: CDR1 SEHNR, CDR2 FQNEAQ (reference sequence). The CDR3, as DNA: TGTGCCAGCAGCGGCGGGACACTAGCCTACGAGCAGTACTTC. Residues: CASSGGTLAYEQYF.

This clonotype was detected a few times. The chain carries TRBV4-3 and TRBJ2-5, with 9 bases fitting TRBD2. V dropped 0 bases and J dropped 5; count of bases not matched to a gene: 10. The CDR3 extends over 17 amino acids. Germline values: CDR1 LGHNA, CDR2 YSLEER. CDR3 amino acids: CASSQEVGGGASETQYF. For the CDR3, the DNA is TGCGCCAGCAGCCAAGAGGTTGGCGGGGGGGCCTCGGAGACCCAGTACTTC.

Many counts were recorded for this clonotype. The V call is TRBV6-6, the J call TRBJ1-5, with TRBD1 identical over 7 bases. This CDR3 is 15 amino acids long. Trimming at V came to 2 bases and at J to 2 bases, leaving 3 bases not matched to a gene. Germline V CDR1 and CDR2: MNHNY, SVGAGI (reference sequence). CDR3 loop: CASSYPGQGNQPQHF. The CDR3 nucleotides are TGTGCCAGCAGTTACCCTGGACAGGGCAATCAGCCCCAGCATTTT.

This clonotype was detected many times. The CDR3 nucleotides are TGTGCCACTACCGGGACAGGTAACACTGAAGCTTTCTTT. It translates to CATTGTGNTEAFF. V and J are TRBV10-3 and TRBJ1-1, with TRBD1 matching over 8 bases. The CDR3 consists of 13 residues. Germline V gene data show CDR1 as ENHRY and CDR2 as SYGVKD. The junction had 6 bases not matched to a gene; V was cut back by 10 bases and J by 2 bases.

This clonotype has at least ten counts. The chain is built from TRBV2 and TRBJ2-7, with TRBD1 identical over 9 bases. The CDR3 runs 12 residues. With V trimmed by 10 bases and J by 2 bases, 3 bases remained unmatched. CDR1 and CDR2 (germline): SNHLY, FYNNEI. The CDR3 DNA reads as TGTGCCACAGGGACAGGGACCTACGAGCAGTACTTC. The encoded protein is CATGTGTYEQYF.

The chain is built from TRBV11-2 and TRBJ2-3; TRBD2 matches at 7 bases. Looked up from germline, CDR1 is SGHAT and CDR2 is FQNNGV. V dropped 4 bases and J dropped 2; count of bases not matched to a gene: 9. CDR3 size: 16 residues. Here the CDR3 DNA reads TGTGCCAGCAGCTCCCTGGGGCTAGCGGACACAGATACGCAGTATTTT. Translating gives CASSSLGLADTDTQYF.

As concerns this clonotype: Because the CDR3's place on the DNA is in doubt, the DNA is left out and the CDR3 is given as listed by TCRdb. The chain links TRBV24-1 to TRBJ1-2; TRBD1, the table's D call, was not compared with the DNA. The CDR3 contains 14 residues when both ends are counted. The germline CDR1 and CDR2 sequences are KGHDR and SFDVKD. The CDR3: CASSLVTGNYGCTF.

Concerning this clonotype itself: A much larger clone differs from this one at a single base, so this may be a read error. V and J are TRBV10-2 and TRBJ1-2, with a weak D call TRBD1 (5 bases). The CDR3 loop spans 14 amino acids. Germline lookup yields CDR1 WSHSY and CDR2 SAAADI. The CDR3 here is CASNYSGEGYGYTF. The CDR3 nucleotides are TGTGCCAGCAATTACTCGGGGGAGGGTTATGGCTACACCTTC.

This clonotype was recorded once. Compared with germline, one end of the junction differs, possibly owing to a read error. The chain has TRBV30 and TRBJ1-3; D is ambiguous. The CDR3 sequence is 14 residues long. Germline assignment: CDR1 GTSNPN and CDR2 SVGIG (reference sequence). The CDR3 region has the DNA TGTGCCTGGAATCTCGGCAACTCTGGAGACACCATATATTTT. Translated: CAWNLGNSGDTIYF.

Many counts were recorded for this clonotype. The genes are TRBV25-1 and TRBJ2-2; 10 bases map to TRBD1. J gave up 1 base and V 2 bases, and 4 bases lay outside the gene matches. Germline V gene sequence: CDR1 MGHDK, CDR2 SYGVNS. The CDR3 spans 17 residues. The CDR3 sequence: CASSEPRTGGNTGELFF. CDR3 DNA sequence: TGTGCCAGCAGTGAACCGAGGACAGGGGGGAACACCGGGGAGCTGTTTTTT.

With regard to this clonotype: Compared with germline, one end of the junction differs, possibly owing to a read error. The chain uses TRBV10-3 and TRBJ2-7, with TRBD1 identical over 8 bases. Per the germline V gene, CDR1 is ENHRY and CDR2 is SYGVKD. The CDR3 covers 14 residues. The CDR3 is CASSYSGQGGEQYF. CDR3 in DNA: TGTGCCAGCAGTTACTCCGGACAGGGCGGCGAGCAGTACTTC.

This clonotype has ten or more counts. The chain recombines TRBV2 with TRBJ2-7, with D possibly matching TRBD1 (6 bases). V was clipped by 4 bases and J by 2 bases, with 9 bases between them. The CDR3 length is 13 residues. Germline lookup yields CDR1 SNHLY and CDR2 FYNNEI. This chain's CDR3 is CASSGPGAYEQYF. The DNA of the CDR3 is TGTGCCAGCAGTGGCCCAGGGGCCTACGAGCAGTACTTC.